The 10 T cell receptor beta chains in this list originate from one sample, sequenced in a study of T cells in Graves' hyperthyroidism and ophthalmopathy. What was amplified from RNA transcripts were TCR beta CDR3 regions. An initial round of RT-PCR targeting the TCR CDR3 relied on the HTBI primer set. TCRdb itself ran the multiplex PCR reads through MiXCR, one entry per CDR3 protein. The sample gives about 500,000 distinct CDR3 sequences, about 16% of which show up once; less than 30% is in the top ten. The sequenced sample consisted of blood. These receptors were obtained from a woman in her thirties with Graves' ophthalmopathy.

This clonotype was seen many times. The chain couples TRBV5-1 to TRBJ2-2; 8 nucleotides line up with TRBD2. CDR3 length: 16 residues. The V gene's germline CDR1 is SGHRS and CDR2 YFSETQ. V trimming: 5 bases; J trimming: 3 bases; junction bases outside the gene matches: 9. In DNA form, the CDR3 reads TGCGCCAGCAGATGGGCAGCGGGAGACGACACCGGGGAGCTGTTTTTT. This encodes CASRWAAGDDTGELFF.

There are many counts of this clonotype. The genes are TRBV18 and TRBJ2-2, with D perhaps TRBD2 (5 bases). The length of the CDR3 is 16 residues. V shed 0 bases and J shed 1 base, with 9 bases lying between them. CDR1 and CDR2 (germline): KGHSH, LQKENI. The CDR3 loop is CASSPPMGRNTGELFF. CDR3 in DNA: TGTGCCAGCTCACCACCGATGGGGAGGAACACCGGGGAGCTGTTTTTT.

This clonotype was recorded many times. The chain joins TRBV6-2 or TRBV6-3 to TRBJ2-7; D assignment may be TRBD1 or TRBD2 (5 bases each). V was pared by 6 bases and J by 4 bases, with 13 bases between. Germline V lookup: CDR1 MNHEY, CDR2 SVGEGT. The CDR3 sequence is 13 residues long. The CDR3 protein is CASRSGPIYEQYF. CDR3 nucleotide sequence: TGTGCCAGCAGATCGGGACCAATATACGAGCAGTACTTC.

This chain connects TRBV6-1 to TRBJ2-7; 11 positions agree with TRBD2. CDR3 length equals 12 residues. Germline CDR1 is MNHNS and CDR2 is SASEGT. The ends lost 8 bases at V and 4 bases at J; junction bases unmatched: 1. CDR3 nucleotide sequence: TGTGCCAGCGGGACTAGCGGATACGAGCAGTACTTC. Translated, it gives CASGTSGYEQYF.

Many counts were recorded for this clonotype. V gene TRBV3-1 combines with J gene TRBJ2-1, with TRBD2 matching 12 bases. The CDR3 runs 15 residues. Germline loops: CDR1 LGHDT, CDR2 YNNKEL (reference sequence). J lost 5 bases, V lost 4 bases, and 3 bases had no gene match. The CDR3: CASSRTSGVDNEQFF. CDR3 nucleotide sequence: TGTGCCAGCAGCCGGACTAGCGGGGTAGACAATGAGCAGTTCTTC.

The chain joins TRBV6-2 or TRBV6-3 to TRBJ1-3; D not certain. The CDR3 sequence is 12 residues long. With 8 bases removed from V and 8 bases from J, the gap between germline ends came to 13 bases. CDR1 MNHEY and CDR2 SVGEGT come from the germline V gene. DNA for the CDR3: TGTGCCAGCCGGGCTGGTTCGGACACCATATATTTT. This gives the protein CASRAGSDTIYF.

The V call is TRBV5-1, the J call TRBJ1-2, with D perhaps matching TRBD1 (5 bases). V lost 0 bases to trimming and J lost 2 bases, with 14 bases between them. The CDR3 spans 16 residues. Germline V gene data show CDR1 as SGHRS and CDR2 as YFSETQ. CDR3 coding DNA: TGCGCCAGCAGCTTGGGGGTTTCAGGGCCCAACTATGGCTACACCTTC. Its translation: CASSLGVSGPNYGYTF.

This clonotype has just one count. CDR3 DNA sequence: TGTGCCAGCAGTTCTATAGGGGGGCGCGGGGCCTACGAGCAGTACTTC. Amino acid sequence: CASSSIGGRGAYEQYF. The chain carries TRBV27 and TRBJ2-7; D possibly uses TRBD1 or TRBD2 (6 bases each). Germline V gene data show CDR1 as MNHEY and CDR2 as SMNVEV (reference sequence). V lost 4 bases and J 2 bases, leaving 18 bases between the germline ends. The CDR3 is 16 amino acids.

This clonotype turned up a few times. The chain is built from TRBV28 and TRBJ2-7; 9 bases match TRBD1. The CDR3 extends over 12 amino acids. The J segment lost 9 bases and the V segment lost 6 bases, leaving 6 bases of the junction unmatched. In germline, CDR1 is MDHEN, CDR2 SYDVKM. In DNA, the CDR3 is TGTGCCAGCAGACAGGGGGCGGTGGGGCAGTACTTC. Protein sequence: CASRQGAVGQYF. Full variable domain (missing parts from reference TRBV28 and TRBJ2-7): DVKVTQSSRYLVKRTGEKVFLECVQDMDHENMFWYRQDPGLGLRLIYFSYDVKMKEKGDIPEGYSVSREKKERFSLILESASTNQTSMYLCASRQGAVGQYFGPGTRLTVT.

The chain has TRBV2 and TRBJ2-1; TRBD2 matches 7 bases. This CDR3 spans 16 amino acids. Trimming removed 3 bases from V and 10 bases from J; junction bases left unmatched: 15. Germline V CDR1 and CDR2: SNHLY, FYNNEI. The DNA of the CDR3 is TGTGCCAGCAGTGATGACCGGGCGGGAGTGTTGGGGGAGCAGTTCTTC. Translated, it gives CASSDDRAGVLGEQFF.